This TCR beta chain was sequenced in a study of CD8 T cells in ankylosing spondylitis. This CDR3 spans 15 amino acids. Germline CDR1 is LGHDT and CDR2 is YNNKEL (reference sequence). With 5 bases removed from V and 5 bases from J, the gap between germline ends came to 16 bases. The study, taken as a whole, reports: Disease-associated clonotypes exhibited CD8+ identity and were relatively infrequent in peripheral blood. A TCR beta motif of about 8 highly homologous variants appeared characteristic of ankylosing spondylitis blood.

TCRdb used MiXCR to reprocess the 5' RACE reads, holding one entry per CDR3 protein. The table has about 130,000 distinct CDR3 sequences, roughly 8.8% seen once. Points on this clonotype: Its cognate antigen is unknown.

This sequence joins TRBV3-1 and TRBJ1-5, with D perhaps TRBD1 (6 bases). Material: blood, either unsorted or a sorted T cell fraction (not recorded which). The sequence came from a male donor with ankylosing spondylitis or in good health (not recorded which). CDR3 bases: TGTGCCAGCAGCTCCGGGACACTTAGGGATCAGCCCCAGCATTTT. The encoded protein is CASSSGTLRDQPQHF. Full variable domain (outside the CDR3, taken from reference TRBV3-1 and TRBJ1-5): DTAVSQTPKYLVTQMGNDKSIKCEQNLGHDTMYWYKQDSKKFLKIMFSYNNKELIINETVPNRFSPKSPDKAHLNLHINSLELGDSAVYFCASSSGTLRDQPQHFGDGTRLSIL.